This T cell receptor beta chain is from a study of cytomegalovirus exposure and HLA in healthy donors. The PCR employed 60 Vbeta primers together with 13 Jbeta primers. Method: immunoSEQ multiplex PCR; TCRdb's copy keeps in-frame clones and lacks some. This table has some 110,000 clones, over 60% appearing once. Germline CDR1 reads SGHDN; CDR2 reads FVKESK. The ends were cut back, 8 bases at V and 5 bases at J, with 9 bases in the middle. This CDR3 has 11 residues. The clonotype was recovered from a woman younger than 35 in good health and CMV-seropositive. This rearrangement joins TRBV14 to TRBJ1-1; a weak D match, TRBD1 (5 bases). Sequenced sample: PBMCs. The CDR3 loop reads CASHKGTEAFF. Here the CDR3 DNA reads TGTGCCAGCCACAAGGGGACTGAAGCTTTCTTT.